This T cell receptor (beta chain) was identified in a study of tumor-infiltrating lymphocytes in primary liver carcinoma. Study-level results: Tumors reached a significantly greater top-250-clone fraction than blood did (p = 0.039).

Details on this clonotype: Its target is unknown. A read error may produce the germline difference seen at one junction end.

The CDR3 is made up of 16 amino acids. CDR1 LNHNV and CDR2 YYDKDF come from the germline V gene (reference sequence). Joint extraction of RNA and DNA used roughly 19-32 mg of bulk tissue that was unsorted. Using a constant-region primer together with ProtoScript II reverse transcriptase, TCR beta cDNA was made from around 500 ng of total RNA. Three-round nested multiplex PCR performed with slightly modified ARM-PCR produced the TCR beta libraries. Both of the initial two PCR rounds ran for 10 cycles and employed TRBV1-TRBV30 forward primers alongside a C-beta reverse primer. TCRdb re-analysed the multiplex PCR reads in MiXCR, keeping a single row per CDR3 protein. This table holds 75,000 to 90,000 distinct CDR3 sequences, 72% found once.

The chain links TRBV15 to TRBJ1-5; 12 bases match TRBD1. The sequence derives from a man aged 35-49 years with primary liver carcinoma and hepatitis B virus infection. Source material: liver tumor tissue from sampling region 1. Subset defined: tumor region T1, superior pole. The CDR3 sequence is CATFAGTGGGNQPQHF. The CDR3 nucleotides read TGTGCCACTTTTGCCGGGACAGGGGGCGGCAATCAGCCCCAACATTTT.